The T cell receptor beta chain under discussion was sequenced for a study of blood T cell repertoires in COVID-19. Study summary: COVID-19 samples, acute and convalescent, were from the United States, Italy and Spain.

The study counted Cohort 3 donors as recovered given two negative PCRs, clearance, or symptom resolution. TCRdb's copy holds only in-frame clones and misses some; the assay was immunoSEQ multiplex PCR. The sample holds about 220,000 clones, roughly 90% seen once. Unmatched junction bases numbered 11, after V lost 6 bases and J lost 7 bases. Germline CDR1 and CDR2: SGHRS and YFSETQ. CDR3 length: 14 amino acids. The chain employs TRBV5-1 and TRBJ1-2; 8 bases line up with TRBD1. The sequence was obtained from a woman in her twenties or thirties who had recovered from COVID-19. Specimen: PBMCs or T cells enriched from blood (not recorded which). The CDR3 reads CASTPQGAGIGYTF. The CDR3 coding sequence is TGCGCCAGCACACCCCAGGGGGCGGGGATTGGCTACACCTTC.